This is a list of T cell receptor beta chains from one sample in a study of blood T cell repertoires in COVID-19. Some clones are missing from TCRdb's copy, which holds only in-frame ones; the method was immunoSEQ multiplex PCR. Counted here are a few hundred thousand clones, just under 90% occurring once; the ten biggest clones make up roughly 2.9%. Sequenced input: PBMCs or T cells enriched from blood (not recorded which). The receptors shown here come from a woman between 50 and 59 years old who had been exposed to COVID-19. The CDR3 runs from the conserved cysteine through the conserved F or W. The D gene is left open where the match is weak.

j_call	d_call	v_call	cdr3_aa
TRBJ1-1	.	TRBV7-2	CASSLLGGSTEAFF
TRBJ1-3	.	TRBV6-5	CASNAGHWAGNTIYF
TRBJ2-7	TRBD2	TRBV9	CASTLAGDPYEQYF
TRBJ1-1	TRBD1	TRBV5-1	CASSLTGGNTEAFF
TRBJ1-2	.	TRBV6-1	CASSEASGVSYGYTF
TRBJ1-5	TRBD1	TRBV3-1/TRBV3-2	CASRQGNQPQHF
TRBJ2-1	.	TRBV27	CASSPGVSANYNEQFF
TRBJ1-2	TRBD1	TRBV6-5	CATYGTGSPFGYTF
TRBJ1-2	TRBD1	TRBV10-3	CAISESDRGIGDYGYTF
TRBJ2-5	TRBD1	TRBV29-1	CSVRQGGETQYF
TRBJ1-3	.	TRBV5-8	CASRRDLSGNTIYF
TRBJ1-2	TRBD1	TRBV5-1	CASSPGQGDYGYTF
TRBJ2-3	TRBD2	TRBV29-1	CSVEGPSGGAGTQYF
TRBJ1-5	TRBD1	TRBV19	CASSPTGPGTGRGQPQHF
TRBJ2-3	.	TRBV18	CASSSSTDTQYF
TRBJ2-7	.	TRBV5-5	CASSLGLGFSYEQYF
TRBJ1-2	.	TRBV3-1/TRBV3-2	CASSQAQGFGYTF
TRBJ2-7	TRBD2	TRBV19	CASSIEAFGTSGVYEQYF
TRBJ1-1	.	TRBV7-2	CASSLVAGASEAFF
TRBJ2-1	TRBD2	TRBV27	CATWGVAGYNEQFF